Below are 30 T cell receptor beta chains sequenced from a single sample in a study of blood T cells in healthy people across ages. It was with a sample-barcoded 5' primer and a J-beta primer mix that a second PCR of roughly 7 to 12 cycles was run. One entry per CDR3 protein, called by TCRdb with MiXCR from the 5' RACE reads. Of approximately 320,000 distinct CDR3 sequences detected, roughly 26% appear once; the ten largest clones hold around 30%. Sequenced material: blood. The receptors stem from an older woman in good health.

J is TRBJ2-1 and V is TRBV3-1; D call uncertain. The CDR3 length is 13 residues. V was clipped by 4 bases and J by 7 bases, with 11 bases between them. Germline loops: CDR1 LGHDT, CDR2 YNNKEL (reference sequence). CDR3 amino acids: CASSPQANNEQFF. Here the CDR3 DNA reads TGTGCCAGCAGCCCTCAGGCGAATAATGAGCAGTTCTTC.

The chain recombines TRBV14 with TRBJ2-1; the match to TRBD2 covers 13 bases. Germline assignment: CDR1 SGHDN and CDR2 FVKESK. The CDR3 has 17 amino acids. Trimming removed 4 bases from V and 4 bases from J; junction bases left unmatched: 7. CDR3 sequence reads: CASSPGTSGATYNEQFF. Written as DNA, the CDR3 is TGTGCCAGCAGCCCAGGGACTAGCGGGGCTACATACAATGAGCAGTTCTTC.

The CDR3 protein is CAIGGGVKNTGELFF. The CDR3 nucleotides are TGTGCCATCGGGGGCGGGGTCAAGAACACCGGGGAGCTGTTTTTT. The chain combines TRBV10-3 with TRBJ2-2; TRBD1 or TRBD2 may be the D gene (6 bases each). The CDR3 consists of 15 residues. Germline assignment: CDR1 ENHRY and CDR2 SYGVKD. Deletions cut 8 bases from V and 1 base from J, with 14 bases between.

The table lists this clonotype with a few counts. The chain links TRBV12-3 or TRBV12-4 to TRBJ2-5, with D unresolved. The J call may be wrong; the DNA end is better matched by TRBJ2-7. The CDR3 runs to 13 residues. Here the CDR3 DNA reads TGTGCCAGCAGTGGTGGAAAATCCTACGAGCAGTACTTC. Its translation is CASSGGKSYEQYF.

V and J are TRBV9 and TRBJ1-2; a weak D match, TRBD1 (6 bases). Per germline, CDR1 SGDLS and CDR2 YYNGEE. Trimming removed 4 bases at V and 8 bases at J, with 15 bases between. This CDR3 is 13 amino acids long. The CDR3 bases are TGTGCCAGCAGCCCAGGACAGTCTGGGGGCTACACCTTC. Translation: CASSPGQSGGYTF.

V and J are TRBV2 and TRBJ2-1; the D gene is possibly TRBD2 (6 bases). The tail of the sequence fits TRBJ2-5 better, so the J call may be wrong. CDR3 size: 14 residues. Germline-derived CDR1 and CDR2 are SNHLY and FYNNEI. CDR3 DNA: TGTGCCAGCAGGGCCGGGACTTCGGGGGAGACCCAGTACTTC. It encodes CASRAGTSGETQYF.

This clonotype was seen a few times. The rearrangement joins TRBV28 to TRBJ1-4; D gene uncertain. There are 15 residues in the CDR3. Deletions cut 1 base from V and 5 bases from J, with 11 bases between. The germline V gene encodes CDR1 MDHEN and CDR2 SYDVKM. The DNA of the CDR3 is TGTGCCAGCAGTTTATCCCGAGCGGGCAATGAAAAACTGTTTTTT. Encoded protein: CASSLSRAGNEKLFF.

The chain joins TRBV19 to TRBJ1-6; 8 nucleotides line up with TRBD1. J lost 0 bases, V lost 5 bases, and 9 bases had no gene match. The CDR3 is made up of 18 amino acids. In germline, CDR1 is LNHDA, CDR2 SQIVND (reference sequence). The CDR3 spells CASSPGTGQSSYNSPLHF. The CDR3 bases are TGTGCCAGTAGTCCCGGGACAGGCCAGAGCTCCTATAATTCACCCCTCCACTTT.

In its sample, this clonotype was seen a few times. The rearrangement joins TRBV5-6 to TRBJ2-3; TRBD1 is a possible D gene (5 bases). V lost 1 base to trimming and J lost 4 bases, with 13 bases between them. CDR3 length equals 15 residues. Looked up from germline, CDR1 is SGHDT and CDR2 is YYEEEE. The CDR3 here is CASSLKGHWPDTQYF. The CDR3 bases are TGTGCCAGCAGCTTGAAGGGGCACTGGCCAGATACGCAGTATTTT. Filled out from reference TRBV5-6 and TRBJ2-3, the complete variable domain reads DAGVTQSPTHLIKTRGQQVTLRCSPKSGHDTVSWYQQALGQGPQFIFQYYEEEERQRGNFPDRFSGHQFPNYSSELNVNALLLGDSALYLCASSLKGHWPDTQYFGPGTRLTVL.

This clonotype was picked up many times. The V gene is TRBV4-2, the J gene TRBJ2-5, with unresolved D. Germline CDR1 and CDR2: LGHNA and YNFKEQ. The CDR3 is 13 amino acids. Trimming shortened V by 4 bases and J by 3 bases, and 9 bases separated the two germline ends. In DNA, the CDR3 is TGTGCCAGCAGCCGAACGGTGGAAGAGACCCAGTACTTC. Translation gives CASSRTVEETQYF.

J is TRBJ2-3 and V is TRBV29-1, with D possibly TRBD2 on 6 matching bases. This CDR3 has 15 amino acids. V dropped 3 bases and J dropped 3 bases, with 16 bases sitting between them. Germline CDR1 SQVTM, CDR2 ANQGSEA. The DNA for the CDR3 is TGCAGCGTTGATGGGGGAGGATCTGGTACAGATACGCAGTATTTT. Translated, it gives CSVDGGGSGTDTQYF.

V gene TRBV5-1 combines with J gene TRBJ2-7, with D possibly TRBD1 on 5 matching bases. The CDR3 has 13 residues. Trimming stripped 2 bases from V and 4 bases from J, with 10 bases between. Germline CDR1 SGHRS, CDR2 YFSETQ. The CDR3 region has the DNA TGCGCCAGCAGCTTCGACAGAAATTACGAGCAGTACTTC. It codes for CASSFDRNYEQYF.

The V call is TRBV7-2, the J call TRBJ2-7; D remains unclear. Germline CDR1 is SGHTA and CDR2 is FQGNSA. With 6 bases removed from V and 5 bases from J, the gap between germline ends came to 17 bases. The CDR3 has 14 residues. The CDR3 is CASSPSAIGNEQYF. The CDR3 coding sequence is TGTGCCAGCAGTCCCAGCGCTATAGGTAACGAGCAGTACTTC.

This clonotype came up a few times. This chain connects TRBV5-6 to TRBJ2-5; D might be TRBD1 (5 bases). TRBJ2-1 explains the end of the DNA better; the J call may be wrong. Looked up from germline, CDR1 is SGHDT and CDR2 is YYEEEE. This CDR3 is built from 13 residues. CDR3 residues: CASTSGLGDEQFF. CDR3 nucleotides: TGTGCCAGCACCTCCGGGTTAGGGGATGAGCAGTTCTTC.

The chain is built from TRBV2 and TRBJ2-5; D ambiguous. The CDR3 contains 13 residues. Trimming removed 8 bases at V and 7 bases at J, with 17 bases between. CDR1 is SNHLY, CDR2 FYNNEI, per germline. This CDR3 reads CASGVSTEGTQYF. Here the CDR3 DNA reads TGTGCCAGCGGAGTATCTACGGAAGGGACCCAGTACTTC.

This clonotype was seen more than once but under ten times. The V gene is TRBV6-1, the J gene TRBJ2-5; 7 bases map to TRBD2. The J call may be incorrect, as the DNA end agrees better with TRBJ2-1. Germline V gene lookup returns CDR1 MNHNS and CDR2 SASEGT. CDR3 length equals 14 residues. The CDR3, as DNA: TGTGCCAGCACCCTAATAGCGGGTAACAATGAGCAGTTCTTC. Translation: CASTLIAGNNEQFF.

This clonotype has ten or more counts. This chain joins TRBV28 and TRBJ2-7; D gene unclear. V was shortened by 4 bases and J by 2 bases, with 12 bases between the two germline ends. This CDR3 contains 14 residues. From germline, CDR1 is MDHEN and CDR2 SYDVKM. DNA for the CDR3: TGTGCCAGCAGTTCGCCTGGTGGAACCTACGAGCAGTACTTC. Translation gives CASSSPGGTYEQYF.

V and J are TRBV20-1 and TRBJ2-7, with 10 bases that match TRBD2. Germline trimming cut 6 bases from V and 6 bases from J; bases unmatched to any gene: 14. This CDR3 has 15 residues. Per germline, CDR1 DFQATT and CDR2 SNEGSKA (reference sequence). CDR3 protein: CSANRPLAGVGEQYF. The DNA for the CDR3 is TGCAGTGCCAACAGACCGCTAGCGGGAGTAGGCGAGCAGTACTTC.

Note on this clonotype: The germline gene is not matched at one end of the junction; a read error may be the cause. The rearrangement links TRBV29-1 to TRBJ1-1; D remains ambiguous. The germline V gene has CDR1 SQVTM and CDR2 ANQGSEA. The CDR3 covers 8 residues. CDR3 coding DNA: TGCAGCTCCCGTCTAACCCCCTTT. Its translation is CSSRLTPF.

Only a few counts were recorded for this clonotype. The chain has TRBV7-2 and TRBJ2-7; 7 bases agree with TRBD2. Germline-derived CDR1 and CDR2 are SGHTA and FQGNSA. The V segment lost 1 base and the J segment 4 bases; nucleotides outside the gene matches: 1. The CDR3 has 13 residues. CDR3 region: CASSLDGRYEQYF. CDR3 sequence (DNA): TGTGCCAGCAGCTTAGACGGGAGGTACGAGCAGTACTTC.

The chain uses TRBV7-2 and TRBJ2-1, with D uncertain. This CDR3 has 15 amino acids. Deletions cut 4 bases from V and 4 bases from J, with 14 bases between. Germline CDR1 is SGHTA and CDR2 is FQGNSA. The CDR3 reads CASSYLTQDYNEQFF. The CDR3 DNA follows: TGTGCCAGCAGCTACCTCACGCAGGATTACAATGAGCAGTTCTTC.

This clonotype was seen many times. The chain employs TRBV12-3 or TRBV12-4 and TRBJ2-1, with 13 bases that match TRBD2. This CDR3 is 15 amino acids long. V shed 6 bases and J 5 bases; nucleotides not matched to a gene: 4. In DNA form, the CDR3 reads TGTGCCAGCAGACCCGGGACTAGCGGGAACAATGAGCAGTTCTTC. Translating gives CASRPGTSGNNEQFF.

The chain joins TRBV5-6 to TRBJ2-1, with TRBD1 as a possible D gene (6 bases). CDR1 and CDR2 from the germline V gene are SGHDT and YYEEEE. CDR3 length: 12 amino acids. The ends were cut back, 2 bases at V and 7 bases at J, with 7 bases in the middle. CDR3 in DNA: TGTGCCAGCAGCTTCGGGACAAATGAGCAGTTCTTC. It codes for CASSFGTNEQFF.

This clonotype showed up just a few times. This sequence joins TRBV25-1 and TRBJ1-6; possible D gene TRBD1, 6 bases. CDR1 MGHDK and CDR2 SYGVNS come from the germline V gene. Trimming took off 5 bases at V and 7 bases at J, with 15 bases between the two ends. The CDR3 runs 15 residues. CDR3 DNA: TGTGCCAGCAGTCCCCCCAGGGGTTTGAATTCACCCCTCCACTTT. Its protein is CASSPPRGLNSPLHF.

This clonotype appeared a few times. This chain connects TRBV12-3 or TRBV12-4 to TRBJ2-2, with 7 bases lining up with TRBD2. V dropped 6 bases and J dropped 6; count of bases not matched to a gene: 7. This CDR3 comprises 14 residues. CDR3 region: CASSQAGVSGELFF. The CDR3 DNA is TGTGCCAGCAGCCAGGCGGGAGTCTCCGGGGAGCTGTTTTTT.

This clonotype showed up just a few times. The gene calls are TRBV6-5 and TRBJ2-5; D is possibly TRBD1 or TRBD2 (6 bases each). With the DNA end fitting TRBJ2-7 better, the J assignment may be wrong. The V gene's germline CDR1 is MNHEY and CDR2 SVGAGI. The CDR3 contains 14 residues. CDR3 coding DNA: TGTGCCAGCAGTCAACCCTTTCGGGGGCCCGAGCAGTACTTC. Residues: CASSQPFRGPEQYF.

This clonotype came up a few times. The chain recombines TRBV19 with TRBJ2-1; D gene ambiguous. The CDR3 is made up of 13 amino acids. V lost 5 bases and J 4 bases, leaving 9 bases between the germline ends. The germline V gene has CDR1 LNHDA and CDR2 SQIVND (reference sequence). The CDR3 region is CASSWWGYNEQFF. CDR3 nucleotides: TGTGCCAGTAGTTGGTGGGGTTACAATGAGCAGTTCTTC.

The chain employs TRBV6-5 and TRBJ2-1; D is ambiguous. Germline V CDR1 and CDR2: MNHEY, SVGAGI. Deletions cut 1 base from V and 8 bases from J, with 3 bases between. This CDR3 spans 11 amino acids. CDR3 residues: CASSYWDEQFF. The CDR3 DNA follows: TGTGCCAGCAGTTACTGGGATGAGCAGTTCTTC.

CDR3 residues: CSVGVSLAGGWEQYF. CDR3 DNA: TGCAGCGTTGGTGTGTCGCTAGCGGGAGGGTGGGAGCAGTACTTC. The chain couples TRBV29-1 to TRBJ2-5, with TRBD2 identical over 12 bases. Germline CDR1 SQVTM, CDR2 ANQGSEA. This CDR3 is 15 amino acids long. After removal of 4 bases from V and 11 bases from J, the junction contained 14 bases not matched to a gene. The full variable domain, in which reference TRBV29-1 and TRBJ2-5 provide the parts outside the CDR3, is SAVISQKPSRDICQRGTSLTIQCQVDSQVTMMFWYRQQPGQSLTLIATANQGSEATYESGFVIDKFPISRPNLTFSTLTVSNMSPEDSSIYLCSVGVSLAGGWEQYFGPGTRLLVL.

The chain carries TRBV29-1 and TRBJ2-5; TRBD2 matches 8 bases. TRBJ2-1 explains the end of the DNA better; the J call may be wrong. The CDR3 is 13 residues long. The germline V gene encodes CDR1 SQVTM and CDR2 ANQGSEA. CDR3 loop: CSVDRSGSYEQFF. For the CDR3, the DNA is TGCAGCGTTGATAGGAGCGGGAGCTATGAGCAGTTCTTC.